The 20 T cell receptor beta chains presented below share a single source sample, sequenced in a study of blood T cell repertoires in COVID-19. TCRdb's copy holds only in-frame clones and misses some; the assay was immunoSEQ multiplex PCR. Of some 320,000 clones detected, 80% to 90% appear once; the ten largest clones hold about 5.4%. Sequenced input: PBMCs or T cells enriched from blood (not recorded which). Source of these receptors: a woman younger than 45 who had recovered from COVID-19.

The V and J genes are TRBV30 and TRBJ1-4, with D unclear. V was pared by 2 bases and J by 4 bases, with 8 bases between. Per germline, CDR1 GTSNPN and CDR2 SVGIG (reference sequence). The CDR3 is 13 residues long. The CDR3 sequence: CAWSRESNEKLFF. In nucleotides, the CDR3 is TGTGCCTGGAGTCGGGAGAGTAATGAAAAACTGTTTTTT. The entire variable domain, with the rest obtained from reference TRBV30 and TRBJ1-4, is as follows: SQTIHQWPATLVQPVGSPLSLECTVEGTSNPNLYWYRQAAGRGLQLLFYSVGIGQISSEVPQNLSASRPQDRQFILSSKKLLLSDSGFYLCAWSRESNEKLFFGSGTQLSVL.

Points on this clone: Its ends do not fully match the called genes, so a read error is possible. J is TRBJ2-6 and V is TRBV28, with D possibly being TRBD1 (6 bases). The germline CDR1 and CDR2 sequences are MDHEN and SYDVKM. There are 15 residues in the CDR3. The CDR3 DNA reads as TGTGCCAGCAGTTTTCAGGGGTCTGTGGCCAACGTCCTGACTTTC. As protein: CASSFQGSVANVLTF. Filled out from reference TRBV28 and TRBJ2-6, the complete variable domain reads DVKVTQSSRYLVKRTGEKVFLECVQDMDHENMFWYRQDPGLGLRLIYFSYDVKMKEKGDIPEGYSVSREKKERFSLILESASTNQTSMYLCASSFQGSVANVLTFGAGSRLTVL.

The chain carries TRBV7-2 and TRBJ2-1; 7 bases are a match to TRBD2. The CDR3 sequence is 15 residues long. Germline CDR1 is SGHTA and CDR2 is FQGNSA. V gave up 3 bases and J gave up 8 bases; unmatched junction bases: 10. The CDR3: CASSFTVAGGYEQFF. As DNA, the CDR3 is TGTGCCAGCAGCTTCACAGTAGCGGGTGGCTATGAGCAGTTCTTC.

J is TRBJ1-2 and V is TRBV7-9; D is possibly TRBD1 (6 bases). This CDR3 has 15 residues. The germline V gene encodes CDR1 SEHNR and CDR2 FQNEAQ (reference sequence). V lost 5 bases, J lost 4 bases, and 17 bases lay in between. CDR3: CASSPDSDRTYGYTF. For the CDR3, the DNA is TGTGCCAGCAGCCCAGATTCAGACAGGACCTATGGCTACACCTTC.

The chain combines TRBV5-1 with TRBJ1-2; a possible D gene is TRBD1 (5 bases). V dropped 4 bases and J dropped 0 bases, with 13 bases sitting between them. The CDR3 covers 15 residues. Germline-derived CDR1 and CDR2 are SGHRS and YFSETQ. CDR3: CASSRTTTANYGYTF. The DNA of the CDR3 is TGCGCCAGCAGCCGAACGACGACAGCTAACTATGGCTACACCTTC. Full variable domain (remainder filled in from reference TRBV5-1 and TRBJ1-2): KAGVTQTPRYLIKTRGQQVTLSCSPISGHRSVSWYQQTPGQGLQFLFEYFSETQRNKGNFPGRFSGRQFSNSRSEMNVSTLELGDSALYLCASSRTTTANYGYTFGSGTRLTVV.

CDR3 in amino acids: CASSLNRLNTEAFF. The CDR3 DNA reads as TGTGCCAGCAGCTTGAACAGGTTGAACACTGAAGCTTTCTTT. This chain links TRBV7-2 with TRBJ1-1; D possibly corresponds to TRBD1 (5 bases). CDR1 SGHTA and CDR2 FQGNSA come from the germline V gene. The CDR3 is made up of 14 amino acids. V gave up 3 bases and J gave up 0 bases, with 8 bases separating them.

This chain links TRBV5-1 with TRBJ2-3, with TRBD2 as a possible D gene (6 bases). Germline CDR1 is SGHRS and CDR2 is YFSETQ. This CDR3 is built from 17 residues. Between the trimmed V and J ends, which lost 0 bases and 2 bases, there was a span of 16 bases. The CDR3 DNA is TGCGCCAGCAGCTTGGTTTCTTTGGGACTTTACACAGATACGCAGTATTTT. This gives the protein CASSLVSLGLYTDTQYF.

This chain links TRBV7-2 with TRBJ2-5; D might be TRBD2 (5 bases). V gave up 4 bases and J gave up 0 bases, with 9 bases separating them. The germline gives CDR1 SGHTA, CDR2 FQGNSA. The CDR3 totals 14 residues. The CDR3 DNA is TGTGCCAGCAGCTCAGGACTGAACCAAGAGACCCAGTACTTC. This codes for CASSSGLNQETQYF. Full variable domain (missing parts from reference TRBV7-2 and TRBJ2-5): GAGVSQSPSNKVTEKGKDVELRCDPISGHTALYWYRQSLGQGLEFLIYFQGNSAPDKSGLPSDRFSAERTGGSVSTLTIQRTQQEDSAVYLCASSSGLNQETQYFGPGTRLLVL.

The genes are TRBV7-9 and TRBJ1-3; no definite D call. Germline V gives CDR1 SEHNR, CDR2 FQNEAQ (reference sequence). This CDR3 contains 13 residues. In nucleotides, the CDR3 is TGTGGCGTACGGTCGGGGTCTGGAAACACCATATATTTT. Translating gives CGVRSGSGNTIYF. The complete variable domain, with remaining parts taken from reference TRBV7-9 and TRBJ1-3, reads DTGVSQNPRHKITKRGQNVTFRCDPISEHNRLYWYRQTLGQGPEFLTYFQNEAQLEKSRLLSDRFSAERPKGSFSTLEIQRTEQGDSAMYLCGVRSGSGNTIYFGEGSWLTVV.

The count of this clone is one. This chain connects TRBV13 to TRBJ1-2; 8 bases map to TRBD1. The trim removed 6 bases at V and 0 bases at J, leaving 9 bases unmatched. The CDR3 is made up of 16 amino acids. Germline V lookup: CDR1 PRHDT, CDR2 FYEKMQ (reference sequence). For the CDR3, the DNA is TGTGCCAGCAGACCTACCGGGACAGGACCTAACTATGGCTACACCTTC. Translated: CASRPTGTGPNYGYTF.

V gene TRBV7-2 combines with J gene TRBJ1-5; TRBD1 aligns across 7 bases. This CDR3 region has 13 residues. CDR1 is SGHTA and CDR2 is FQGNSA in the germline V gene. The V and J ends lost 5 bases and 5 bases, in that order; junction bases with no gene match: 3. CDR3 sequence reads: CASSIDRDQPQHF. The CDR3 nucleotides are TGTGCCAGCAGCATCGACAGGGATCAGCCCCAGCATTTT.

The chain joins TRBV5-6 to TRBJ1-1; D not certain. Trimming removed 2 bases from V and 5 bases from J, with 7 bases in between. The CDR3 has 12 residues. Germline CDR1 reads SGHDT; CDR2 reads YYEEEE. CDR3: CASSFRETEAFF. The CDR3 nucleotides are TGTGCCAGCAGCTTTCGGGAGACTGAAGCTTTCTTT.

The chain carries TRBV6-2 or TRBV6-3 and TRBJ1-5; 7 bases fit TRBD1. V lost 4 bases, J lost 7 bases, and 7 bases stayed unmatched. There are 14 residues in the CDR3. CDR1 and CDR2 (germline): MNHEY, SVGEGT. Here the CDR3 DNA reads TGTGCCAGCAGTTTAGGGGGCTTGGGACAGCCCCAGCATTTT. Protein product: CASSLGGLGQPQHF.

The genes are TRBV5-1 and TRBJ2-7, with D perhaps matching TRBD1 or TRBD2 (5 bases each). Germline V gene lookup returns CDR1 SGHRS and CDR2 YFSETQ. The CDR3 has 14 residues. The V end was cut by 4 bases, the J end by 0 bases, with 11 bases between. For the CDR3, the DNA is TGCGCCAGCAGCCTGGGACGGAGCTCCTACGAGCAGTACTTC. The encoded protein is CASSLGRSSYEQYF.

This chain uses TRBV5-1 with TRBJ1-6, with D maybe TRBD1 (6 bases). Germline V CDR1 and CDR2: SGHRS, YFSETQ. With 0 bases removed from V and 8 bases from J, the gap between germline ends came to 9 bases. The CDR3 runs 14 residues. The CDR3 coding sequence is TGCGCCAGCAGCTTGGACAGGGCGGATTCACCCCTCCACTTT. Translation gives CASSLDRADSPLHF.

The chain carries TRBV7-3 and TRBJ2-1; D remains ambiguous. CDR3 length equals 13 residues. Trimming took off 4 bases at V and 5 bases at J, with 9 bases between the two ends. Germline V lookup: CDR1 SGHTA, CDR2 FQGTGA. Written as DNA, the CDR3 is TGTGCCAGCAGCTCCGTAGTGAACAATGAGCAGTTCTTC. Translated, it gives CASSSVVNNEQFF. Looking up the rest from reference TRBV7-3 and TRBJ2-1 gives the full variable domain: GAGVSQTPSNKVTEKGKYVELRCDPISGHTALYWYRQSLGQGPEFLIYFQGTGAADDSGLPNDRFFAVRPEGSVSTLKIQRTERGDSAVYLCASSSVVNNEQFFGPGTRLTVL.

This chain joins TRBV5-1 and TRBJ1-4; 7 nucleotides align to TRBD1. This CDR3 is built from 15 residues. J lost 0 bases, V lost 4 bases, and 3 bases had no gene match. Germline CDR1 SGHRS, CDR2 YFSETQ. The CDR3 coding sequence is TGCGCCAGCAGCCCGGGACAGACAACTAATGAAAAACTGTTTTTT. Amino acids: CASSPGQTTNEKLFF.

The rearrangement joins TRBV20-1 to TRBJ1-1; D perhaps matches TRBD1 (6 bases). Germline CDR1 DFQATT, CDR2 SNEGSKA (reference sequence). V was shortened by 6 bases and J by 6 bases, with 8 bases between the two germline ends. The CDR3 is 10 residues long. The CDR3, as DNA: TGCAGTGCCCGGACAGCTGAAGCTTTCTTT. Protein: CSARTAEAFF.

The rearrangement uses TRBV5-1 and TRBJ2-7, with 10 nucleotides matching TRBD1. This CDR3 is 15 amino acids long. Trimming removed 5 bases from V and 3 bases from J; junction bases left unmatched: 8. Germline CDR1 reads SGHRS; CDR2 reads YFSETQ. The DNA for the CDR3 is TGCGCCAGCAGACCTGACAGGGGGCGCGACTACGAGCAGTACTTC. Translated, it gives CASRPDRGRDYEQYF. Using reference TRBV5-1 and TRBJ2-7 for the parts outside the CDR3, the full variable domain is KAGVTQTPRYLIKTRGQQVTLSCSPISGHRSVSWYQQTPGQGLQFLFEYFSETQRNKGNFPGRFSGRQFSNSRSEMNVSTLELGDSALYLCASRPDRGRDYEQYFGPGTRLTVT.

The CDR3 DNA follows: TGTGCCAGCAGCCAAGATCGGGTGAGTCAGCCCCAGCATTTT. As protein: CASSQDRVSQPQHF. The rearrangement uses TRBV3-1 (or the pseudogene TRBV3-2) and TRBJ1-5; D ambiguous. The CDR3 covers 14 residues. Germline assignment: CDR1 LGHDT and CDR2 YNNKEL (reference sequence). Deletions cut 0 bases from V and 6 bases from J, with 9 bases between.